This TCR beta chain was captured in a study of T cells in women clearing cervical HPV infection. Study-level background: HLA type could not be excluded as a confounder. Study-wide results and limits: Cases and controls were distinguished at AUC roughly 0.83 by richness and V genes.

Prevalent HPV16 infections were excluded; only incident single HPV16 infections included. MY09/MY11 PCR detected cervical HPV DNA; dot-blot assigned genotypes. Libraries were prepared by immunoSEQ multiplex PCR; TCRdb keeps only in-frame clonotypes and omits some of them. This sample's table has under 45,000 clones. The ends were cut back, 4 bases at V and 7 bases at J, with 14 bases in the middle. The CDR3 is made up of 14 amino acids. Germline V gives CDR1 KGHDR, CDR2 SFDVKD. In the case of this clone: Its specificity is unknown. The read finishes 3 residues shy of the CDR3 end, and the germline J gene is used to complete it.

This receptor was taken from a woman between 18 and 75 years old with a cervical HPV16 infection that either progressed to CIN3+ or cleared (not recorded which). This chain connects TRBV24-1 to TRBJ2-3, with D uncertain. The sequenced sample was blood buffy coat. The CDR3: CATSEAARYHTQYF. The sequenced part of the CDR3 DNA is TGTGCCACCAGTGAAGCTGCTCGTTATCATACG.